This record covers a single T cell receptor (beta chain). What it binds is unknown. TCRdb's table, derived via immunoSEQ multiplex PCR, lists solely in-frame clones and lacks some. The repertoire table contains 7,000 to 8,000 clones. This entry belongs to a study of synovial regulatory T cells in juvenile arthritis. Study-wide background: A few patients were therapy-naive; several received methotrexate alone.

The CDR3 is made up of 17 amino acids. There is no recorded DNA. Looked up from germline, CDR1 is SGHAT and CDR2 is FQNNGV. Findings of the study overall: Synovial Tregs shared more CDR3 sequences with iaTregs than other blood Tregs. iaTreg TCR repertoires were largely private across patients and partially overlapped synovial Teff and blood CPL.

The sequencing input was Treg cells from blood. Described subset: remaining (HLA-DR-negative) circulating blood Treg cells. The sequence was obtained from a donor aged 2 to 35 with juvenile idiopathic arthritis. This sequence joins TRBV11-2 and TRBJ1-1; TCRdb lists TRBD1, though no DNA is available to test this call. CDR3 sequence reads: CASRFFGPQGKGTEAFF. Full variable domain (outside the CDR3, taken from reference TRBV11-2 and TRBJ1-1): EAGVAQSPRYKIIEKRQSVAFWCNPISGHATLYWYQQILGQGPKLLIQFQNNGVVDDSQLPKDRFSAERLKGVDSTLKIQPAKLEDSAVYLCASRFFGPQGKGTEAFFGQGTRLTVV.